Listed below are T cell receptor beta chains from one sample, sequenced in a study of cytomegalovirus exposure and HLA in healthy donors. TCRdb's copy holds only in-frame clones and misses some; the assay was immunoSEQ multiplex PCR. The data hold some 110,000 clones, with 80% to 90% observed a single time. Material for sequencing was PBMCs. Receptors originate from a woman in her 30s in good health and CMV-seronegative. Both conserved end residues are part of each CDR3. Fields, in order: V gene, clone size, J gene, D gene, CDR3 protein, CDR3 DNA. D genes are given only for firm matches. For some rows the clone size is stated as once, few or many, or as a class when expanded; others skip it.

>TRBV10-2|.|TRBJ1-4|.
CASRSQPNEKLFF
TGCGCCAGCAGGTCACAGCCTAATGAAAAACTGTTTTTT
>TRBV6-1|.|TRBJ2-5|TRBD2
CASSVPRPWTSGSRETQYF
TGTGCCAGCAGTGTCCCCCGACCCTGGACTAGCGGGAGCAGAGAGACCCAGTACTTC
>TRBV7-3|.|TRBJ2-1|.
CASSPSPNYNEQFF
TGTGCCAGCAGCCCAAGCCCCAATTACAATGAGCAGTTCTTC
>TRBV15|.|TRBJ2-5|.
CATSGGAKTQYF
TGTGCCACCAGTGGGGGGGCAAAGACCCAGTACTTC
>TRBV14|.|TRBJ1-4|.
CASSQRAGAGPRYEKLFF
TGTGCCAGCAGCCAAAGGGCCGGGGCGGGGCCCAGATACGAAAAACTGTTTTTT
>TRBV5-1|.|TRBJ2-7|.
CASSLSGTPTPAEQYF
TGCGCCAGCTCCTTGTCAGGGACTCCAACGCCTGCCGAGCAGTACTTC
>TRBV27|once|TRBJ1-1|TRBD1
CASHHRGRPLFTEAFF
TGTGCCAGTCACCACAGGGGGCGCCCCCTGTTTACTGAAGCTTTCTTT
>TRBV4-1|.|TRBJ1-5|.
CASSDGGVNNQPQHF
TGCGCCAGCAGCGACGGAGGGGTGAACAATCAGCCCCAGCATTTT
>TRBV2|.|TRBJ2-5|.
CASSDGQAQETQYF
TGTGCCAGCAGTGATGGACAAGCCCAAGAGACCCAGTACTTC
>TRBV9|.|TRBJ1-2|.
CASMNINGYTF
TGTGCCAGCATGAACATAAATGGCTACACCTTC
>TRBV5-6|.|TRBJ2-3|.
CASSFGQLTQYF
TGTGCCAGCAGCTTTGGGCAGCTTACGCAGTATTTT
>TRBV7-3|.|TRBJ1-1|TRBD1
CASSPDRGRYTEAFF
TGTGCCAGCAGCCCAGACAGGGGGCGATATACTGAAGCTTTCTTT
>TRBV7-9|.|TRBJ2-6|.
CASSSLTPISGANVLTF
TGTGCCAGCAGCTCTCTGACACCTATCTCTGGGGCCAACGTCCTGACTTTC
>TRBV11-3|few|TRBJ2-7|TRBD1
CASSSTGHYEQYF
TGTGCCAGCAGCTCGACAGGGCACTACGAGCAGTACTTC
>TRBV2|.|TRBJ2-7|TRBD2
CASSGSGAYEQYF
TGTGCCAGCAGCGGTAGCGGGGCCTACGAGCAGTACTTC
>TRBV27|.|TRBJ2-7|TRBD1
CASRMTGPYEQYF
TGTGCCAGCAGGATGACAGGGCCCTACGAGCAGTACTTC
>TRBV15|.|TRBJ1-1|.
CATSRVVTEAFF
TGTGCCACCAGCAGGGTAGTCACTGAAGCTTTCTTT
>TRBV7-9|.|TRBJ2-7|.
CASSLSGSGGAQQYF
TGTGCCAGCAGCTTATCCGGCTCGGGCGGGGCTCAGCAGTACTTC
>TRBV15|.|TRBJ2-7|TRBD1
CATSWGGGTGEEEQYF
TGTGCCACCAGCTGGGGTGGCGGGACAGGGGAGGAGGAGCAGTACTTC
>TRBV2|.|TRBJ2-2|.
CASNRATNTGELFF
TGTGCCAGCAACAGGGCTACGAACACCGGGGAGCTGTTTTTT
>TRBV9|.|TRBJ1-4|TRBD1
CASSNPGQGLEGNEKLFF
TGTGCCAGCAGCAACCCGGGACAGGGGTTAGAGGGTAATGAAAAACTGTTTTTT
>TRBV6-5|.|TRBJ1-2|.
CASRRRRDGGYGYTF
TGTGCCAGCAGGCGGCGAAGGGACGGGGGATATGGCTACACCTTC
>TRBV6-1|.|TRBJ1-4|TRBD1
CASSTGQVYEKLFF
TGTGCCAGCAGTACAGGACAGGTTTATGAAAAACTGTTTTTT
>TRBV2|once|TRBJ2-5|.
CASSEEAGAGTQYF
TGTGCCAGCAGTGAAGAGGCGGGTGCAGGGACCCAGTACTTC
>TRBV30|few|TRBJ1-5|TRBD1
CAWSVAGGSQPQHF
TGTGCCTGGAGTGTCGCAGGGGGAAGCCAGCCCCAGCATTTT
>TRBV6-5|few|TRBJ1-1|TRBD1
CASKITGGHTEAFF
TGTGCCAGCAAGATAACAGGGGGCCACACTGAAGCTTTCTTT
>TRBV5-5|once|TRBJ2-2|.
CASTTPGTGELFF
TGTGCCAGCACCACCCCAGGGACCGGGGAGCTGTTTTTT
>TRBV5-1|once|TRBJ2-7|TRBD2
CASSSRGGRVEEQYF
TGCGCCAGCAGCTCCAGAGGCGGGAGGGTTGAAGAGCAGTACTTC
>TRBV5-1|.|TRBJ2-2|.
CASSLGPKLRFTNTGELFF
TGCGCCAGCAGCTTGGGCCCCAAACTCAGGTTTACGAACACCGGGGAGCTGTTTTTT
>TRBV10-3|.|TRBJ1-3|.
CAISALGGISGNTIYF
TGTGCCATCAGTGCGCTTGGCGGGATCTCTGGAAACACCATATATTTT
>TRBV7-2|.|TRBJ2-7|TRBD1
CASSPWTGVPYEQYF
TGTGCCAGCAGCCCGTGGACAGGGGTCCCTTACGAGCAGTACTTC
>TRBV10-3|.|TRBJ2-7|TRBD2
CAISPESGEYEQYF
TGTGCCATCAGTCCGGAGAGCGGGGAGTACGAGCAGTACTTC
>TRBV27|.|TRBJ2-7|TRBD2
CASSLFSGSGNEQYF
TGTGCCAGCAGTTTATTTAGCGGGAGCGGGAACGAGCAGTACTTC
>TRBV19|.|TRBJ1-2|TRBD1
CASRAMGQGYGYTF
TGTGCCAGTAGGGCGATGGGACAGGGATATGGCTACACCTTC
>TRBV2|.|TRBJ2-5|.
CASTDRRSEAQYF
TGTGCCAGCACCGACCGACGGTCGGAGGCCCAGTACTTC
>TRBV4-1|.|TRBJ2-1|.
CASSSMGDEQFF
TGCGCCAGCAGCTCGATGGGAGATGAGCAGTTCTTC
>TRBV25-1|.|TRBJ2-1|.
CASSEPGVREQFF
TGTGCCAGCAGTGAGCCAGGGGTTCGTGAGCAGTTCTTC
>TRBV2|.|TRBJ2-7|TRBD1
CASAPGQGSYEQYF
TGTGCGTCTGCCCCGGGACAGGGATCCTACGAGCAGTACTTC
>TRBV6-5|.|TRBJ2-1|.
CASSYGLNNEQFF
TGTGCCAGCAGTTACGGCCTTAACAATGAGCAGTTCTTC
>TRBV7-2|.|TRBJ1-5|TRBD1
CASSLGTGNQPQHF
TGTGCCAGCAGCTTAGGGACAGGGAATCAGCCCCAGCATTTT
>TRBV27|.|TRBJ2-2|TRBD2
CASSATSGLTGELFF
TGTGCCAGCAGCGCCACTAGCGGGCTCACCGGGGAGCTGTTTTTT
>TRBV7-2|.|TRBJ2-7|TRBD1
CASSLGAGTGGGYEQYF
TGTGCCAGCAGCTTGGGGGCCGGGACAGGGGGCGGATACGAGCAGTACTTC
>TRBV6-5|.|TRBJ2-5|.
CASSLNLRMGEQYF
TGTGCCAGCAGCCTTAACCTCAGGATGGGAGAGCAGTACTTC
>TRBV15|.|TRBJ2-1|TRBD2
CATSRDGTSGLSNEQFF
TGTGCCACCAGCAGAGATGGGACTAGCGGGCTGAGCAATGAGCAGTTCTTC
>TRBV7-2|.|TRBJ1-5|.
CASSLGADSNQPQHF
TGTGCCAGCAGCTTAGGGGCAGATAGCAATCAGCCCCAGCATTTT
>TRBV6-5|.|TRBJ1-1|.
CASSEVRDSEAFF
TGTGCCAGCAGTGAAGTTAGGGACTCTGAAGCTTTCTTT
>TRBV29-1|.|TRBJ1-5|TRBD1
CSVSGQESQPQHF
TGCAGCGTCTCCGGACAGGAGAGTCAGCCCCAGCATTTT
>TRBV12-5|.|TRBJ1-1|TRBD1
CASGRTGVHTEAFF
TGTGCTAGTGGTAGAACAGGGGTACACACTGAAGCTTTCTTT
>TRBV29-1|once|TRBJ2-1|TRBD1
CSAIQGAGEQFF
TGCAGCGCAATACAGGGGGCAGGTGAGCAGTTCTTC
>TRBV2|.|TRBJ1-2|.
CASTERGLGYGYTF
TGTGCCAGCACCGAGCGGGGGTTGGGCTATGGCTACACCTTC
>TRBV5-1|.|TRBJ1-2|TRBD1
CASSPKRQGSGYTF
TGCGCCAGCAGCCCGAAAAGACAGGGCAGTGGCTACACCTTC
>TRBV27|.|TRBJ2-5|TRBD2
CASRAHPGGQETQYF
TGTGCCAGTCGCGCCCACCCGGGGGGGCAAGAGACCCAGTACTTC
>TRBV5-8|once|TRBJ2-7|.
CASSPMRGGRTYEQYF
TGTGCCAGCAGTCCCATGCGTGGGGGCCGGACCTACGAGCAGTACTTC
>TRBV4-1|.|TRBJ2-3|TRBD2
CASSLGLAGSSTQYF
TGCGCCAGCAGCCTGGGACTAGCGGGGTCCTCTACGCAGTATTTT